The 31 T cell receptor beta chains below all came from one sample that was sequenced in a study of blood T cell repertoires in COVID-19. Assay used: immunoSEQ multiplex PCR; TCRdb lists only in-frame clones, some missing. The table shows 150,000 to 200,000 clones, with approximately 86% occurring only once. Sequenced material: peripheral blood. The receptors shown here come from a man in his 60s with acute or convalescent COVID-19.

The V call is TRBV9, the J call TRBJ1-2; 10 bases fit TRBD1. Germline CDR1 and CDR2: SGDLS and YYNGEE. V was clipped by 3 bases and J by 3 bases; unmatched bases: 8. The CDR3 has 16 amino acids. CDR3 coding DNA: TGTGCCAGCAGCGGTCGTACCGGGACAGGGGACTATGGCTACACCTTC. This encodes CASSGRTGTGDYGYTF.

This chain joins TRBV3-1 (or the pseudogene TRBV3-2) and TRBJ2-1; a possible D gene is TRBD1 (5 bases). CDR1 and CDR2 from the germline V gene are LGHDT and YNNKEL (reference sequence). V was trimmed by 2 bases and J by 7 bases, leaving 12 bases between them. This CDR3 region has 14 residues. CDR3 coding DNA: TGTGCCAGCAGCCAACACAGGACGCAGAATGAGCAGTTCTTC. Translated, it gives CASSQHRTQNEQFF.

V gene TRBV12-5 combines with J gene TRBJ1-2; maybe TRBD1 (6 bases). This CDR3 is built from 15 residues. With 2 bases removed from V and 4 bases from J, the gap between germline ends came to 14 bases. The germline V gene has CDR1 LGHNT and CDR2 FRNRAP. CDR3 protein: CASGLPPGGPYGYTF. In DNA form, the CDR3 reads TGTGCTAGTGGTTTGCCGCCCGGGGGGCCCTATGGCTACACCTTC.

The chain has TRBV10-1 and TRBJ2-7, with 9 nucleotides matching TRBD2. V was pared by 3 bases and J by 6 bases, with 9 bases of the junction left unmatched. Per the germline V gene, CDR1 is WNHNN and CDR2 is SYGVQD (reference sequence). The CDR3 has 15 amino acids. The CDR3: CASSDLLSGRREQYF. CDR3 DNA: TGCGCCAGCAGTGATCTTTTAAGCGGGAGGCGCGAGCAGTACTTC.

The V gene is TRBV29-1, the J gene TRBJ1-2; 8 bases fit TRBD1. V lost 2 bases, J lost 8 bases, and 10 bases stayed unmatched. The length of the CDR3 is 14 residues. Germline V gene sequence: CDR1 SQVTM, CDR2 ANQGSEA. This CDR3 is CSVEWWQGAGGYTF. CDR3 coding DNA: TGCAGCGTTGAATGGTGGCAGGGGGCCGGCGGCTACACCTTC.

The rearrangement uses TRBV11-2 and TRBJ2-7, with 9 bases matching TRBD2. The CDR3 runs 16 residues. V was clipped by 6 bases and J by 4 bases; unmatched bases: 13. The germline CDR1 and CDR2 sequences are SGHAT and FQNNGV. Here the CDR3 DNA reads TGTGCCAGCAGGGAGGTGGCGGGAGGGAAGCCTTACGAGCAGTACTTC. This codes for CASREVAGGKPYEQYF.

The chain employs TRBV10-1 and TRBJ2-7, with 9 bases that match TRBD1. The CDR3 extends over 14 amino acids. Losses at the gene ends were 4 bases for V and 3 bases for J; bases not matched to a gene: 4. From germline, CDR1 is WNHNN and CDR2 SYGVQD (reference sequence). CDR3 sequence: CASSVDRGSYEQYF. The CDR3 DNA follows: TGCGCCAGCAGTGTTGACAGGGGGAGCTACGAGCAGTACTTC.

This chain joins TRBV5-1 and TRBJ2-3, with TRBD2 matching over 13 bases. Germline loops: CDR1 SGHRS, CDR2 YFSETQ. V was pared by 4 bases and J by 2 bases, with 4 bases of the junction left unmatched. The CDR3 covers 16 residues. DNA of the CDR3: TGCGCCAGCAGCCTGGGACTAGCGGGGTACACAGATACGCAGTATTTT. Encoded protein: CASSLGLAGYTDTQYF.

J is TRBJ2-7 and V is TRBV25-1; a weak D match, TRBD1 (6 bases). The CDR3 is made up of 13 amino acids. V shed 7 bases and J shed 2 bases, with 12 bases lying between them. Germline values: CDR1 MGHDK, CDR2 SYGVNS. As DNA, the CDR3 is TGTGCCAGCAACCAGGGGTCGACCTACGAGCAGTACTTC. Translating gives CASNQGSTYEQYF.

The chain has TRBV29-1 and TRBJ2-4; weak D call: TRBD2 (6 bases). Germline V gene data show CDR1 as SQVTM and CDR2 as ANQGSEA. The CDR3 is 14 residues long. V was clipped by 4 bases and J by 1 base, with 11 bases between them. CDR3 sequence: CSVAGRTAKNIQYF. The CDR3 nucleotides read TGCAGCGTTGCCGGGAGAACGGCCAAAAACATTCAGTACTTC.

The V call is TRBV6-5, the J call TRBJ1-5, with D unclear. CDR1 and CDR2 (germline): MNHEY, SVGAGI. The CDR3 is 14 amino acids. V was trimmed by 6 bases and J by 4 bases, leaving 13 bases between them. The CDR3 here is CASRSRERNQPQHF. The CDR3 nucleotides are TGTGCCAGCAGATCCCGAGAAAGAAATCAGCCCCAGCATTTT.

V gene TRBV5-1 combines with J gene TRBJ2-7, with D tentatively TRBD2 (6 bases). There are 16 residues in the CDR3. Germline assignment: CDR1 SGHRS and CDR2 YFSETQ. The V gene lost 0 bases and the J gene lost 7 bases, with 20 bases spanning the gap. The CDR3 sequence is CASSLVPGGGLGEQYF. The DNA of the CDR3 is TGCGCCAGCAGCTTGGTCCCCGGGGGTGGTCTGGGAGAGCAGTACTTC. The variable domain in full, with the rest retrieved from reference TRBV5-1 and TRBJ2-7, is KAGVTQTPRYLIKTRGQQVTLSCSPISGHRSVSWYQQTPGQGLQFLFEYFSETQRNKGNFPGRFSGRQFSNSRSEMNVSTLELGDSALYLCASSLVPGGGLGEQYFGPGTRLTVT.

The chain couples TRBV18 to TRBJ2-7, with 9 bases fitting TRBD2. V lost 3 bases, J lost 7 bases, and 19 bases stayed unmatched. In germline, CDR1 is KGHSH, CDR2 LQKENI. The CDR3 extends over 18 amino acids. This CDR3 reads CASSPLEIAGAPGGEQYF. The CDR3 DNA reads TGTGCCAGCTCACCCCTGGAGATAGCGGGAGCGCCGGGGGGGGAGCAGTACTTC.

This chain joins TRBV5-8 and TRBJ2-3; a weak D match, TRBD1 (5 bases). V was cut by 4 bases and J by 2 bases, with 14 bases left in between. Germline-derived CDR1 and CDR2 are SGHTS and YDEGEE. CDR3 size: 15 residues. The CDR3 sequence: CASSPRVRDTDTQYF. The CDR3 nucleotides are TGTGCCAGCAGCCCCCGGGTCAGGGACACAGATACGCAGTATTTT.

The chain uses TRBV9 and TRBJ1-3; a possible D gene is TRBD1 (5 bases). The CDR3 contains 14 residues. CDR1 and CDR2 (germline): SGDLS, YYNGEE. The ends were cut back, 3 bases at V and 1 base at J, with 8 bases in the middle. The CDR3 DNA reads TGTGCCAGCAGCGCCCGGGGGTCTGGAAACACCATATATTTT. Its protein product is CASSARGSGNTIYF.

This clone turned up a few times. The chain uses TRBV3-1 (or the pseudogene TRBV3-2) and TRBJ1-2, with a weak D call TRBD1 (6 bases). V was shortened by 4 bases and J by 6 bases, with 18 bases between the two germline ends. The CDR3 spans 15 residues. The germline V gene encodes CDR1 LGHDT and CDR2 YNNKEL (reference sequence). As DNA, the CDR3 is TGTGCCAGCAGCCGCCTGGGGGGGGGCATCGATGGCTACACCTTC. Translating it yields CASSRLGGGIDGYTF.

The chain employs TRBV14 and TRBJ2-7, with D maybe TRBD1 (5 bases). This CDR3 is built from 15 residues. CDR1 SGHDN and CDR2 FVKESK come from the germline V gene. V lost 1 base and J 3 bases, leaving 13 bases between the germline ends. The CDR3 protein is CASSQADLTDYEQYF. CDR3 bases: TGTGCCAGCAGCCAAGCTGATTTGACAGACTACGAGCAGTACTTC.

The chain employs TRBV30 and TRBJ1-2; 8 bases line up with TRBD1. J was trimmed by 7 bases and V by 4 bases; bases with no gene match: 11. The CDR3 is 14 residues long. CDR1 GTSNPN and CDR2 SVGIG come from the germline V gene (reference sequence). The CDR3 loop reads CAWTRGAGGFGYTF. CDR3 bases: TGTGCCTGGACCCGGGGGGCAGGGGGCTTTGGCTACACCTTC.

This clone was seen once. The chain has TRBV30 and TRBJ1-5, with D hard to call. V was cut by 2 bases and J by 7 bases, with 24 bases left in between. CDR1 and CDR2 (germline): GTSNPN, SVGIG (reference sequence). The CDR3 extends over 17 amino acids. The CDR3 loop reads CAWSISARRAWEQPQHF. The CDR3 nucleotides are TGTGCCTGGAGTATTTCCGCCCGCCGTGCGTGGGAGCAGCCCCAGCATTTT.

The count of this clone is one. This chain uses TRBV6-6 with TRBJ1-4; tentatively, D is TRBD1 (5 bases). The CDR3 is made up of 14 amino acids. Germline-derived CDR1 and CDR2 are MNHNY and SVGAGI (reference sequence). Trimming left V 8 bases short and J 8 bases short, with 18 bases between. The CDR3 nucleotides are TGTGCCAGCCGAACGGGGGGTACGGTAGAAAAACTGTTTTTT. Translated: CASRTGGTVEKLFF.

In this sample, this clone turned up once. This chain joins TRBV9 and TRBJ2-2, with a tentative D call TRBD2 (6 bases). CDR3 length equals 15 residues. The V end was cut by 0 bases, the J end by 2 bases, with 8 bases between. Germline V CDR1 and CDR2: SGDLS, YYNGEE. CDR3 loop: CASSVVRGNTGELFF. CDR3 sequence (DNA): TGTGCCAGCAGCGTAGTGCGGGGAAACACCGGGGAGCTGTTTTTT.

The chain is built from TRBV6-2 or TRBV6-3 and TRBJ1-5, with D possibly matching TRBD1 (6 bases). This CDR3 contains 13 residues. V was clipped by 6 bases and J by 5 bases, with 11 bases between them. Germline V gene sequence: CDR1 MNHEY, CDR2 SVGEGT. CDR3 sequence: CASSDRSYQPQHF. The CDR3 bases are TGTGCCAGCAGCGACAGGAGCTATCAGCCCCAGCATTTT.

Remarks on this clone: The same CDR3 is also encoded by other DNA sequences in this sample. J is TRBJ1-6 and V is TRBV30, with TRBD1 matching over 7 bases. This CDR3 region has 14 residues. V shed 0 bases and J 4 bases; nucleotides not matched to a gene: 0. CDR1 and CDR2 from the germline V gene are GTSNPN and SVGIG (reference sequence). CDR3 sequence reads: CAWSVQGYNSPLHF. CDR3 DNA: TGTGCCTGGAGTGTACAGGGGTATAATTCACCCCTCCACTTT.

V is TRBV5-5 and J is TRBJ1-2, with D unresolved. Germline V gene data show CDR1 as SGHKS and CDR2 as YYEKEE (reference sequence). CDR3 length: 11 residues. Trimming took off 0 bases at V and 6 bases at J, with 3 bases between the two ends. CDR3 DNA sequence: TGTGCCAGCAGCTTGGGGCATGGCTACACCTTC. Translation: CASSLGHGYTF.

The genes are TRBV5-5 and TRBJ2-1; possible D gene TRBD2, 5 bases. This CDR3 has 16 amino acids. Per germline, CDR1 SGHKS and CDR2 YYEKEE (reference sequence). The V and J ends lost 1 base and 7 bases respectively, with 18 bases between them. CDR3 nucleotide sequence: TGTGCCAGCAGCTTGTATCGGGAATCGTCTGTGAATGAGCAGTTCTTC. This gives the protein CASSLYRESSVNEQFF.

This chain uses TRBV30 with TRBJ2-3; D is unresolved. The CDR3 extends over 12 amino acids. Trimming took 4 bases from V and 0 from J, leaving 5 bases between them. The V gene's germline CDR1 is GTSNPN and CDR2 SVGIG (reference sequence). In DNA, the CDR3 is TGTGCCTGGACAGTGAGCACAGATACGCAGTATTTT. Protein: CAWTVSTDTQYF.

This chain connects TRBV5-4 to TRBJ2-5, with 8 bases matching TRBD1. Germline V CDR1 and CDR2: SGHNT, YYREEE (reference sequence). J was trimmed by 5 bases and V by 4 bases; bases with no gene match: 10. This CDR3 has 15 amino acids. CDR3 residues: CASSGQGAVMETQYF. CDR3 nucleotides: TGTGCCAGCAGCGGGCAGGGGGCCGTTATGGAGACCCAGTACTTC.

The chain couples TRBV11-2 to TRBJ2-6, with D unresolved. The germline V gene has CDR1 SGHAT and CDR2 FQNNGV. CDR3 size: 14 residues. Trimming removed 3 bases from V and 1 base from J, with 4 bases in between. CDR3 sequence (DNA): TGTGCCAGCAGCTTTCAGTCTGGGGCCAACGTCCTGACTTTC. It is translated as CASSFQSGANVLTF.

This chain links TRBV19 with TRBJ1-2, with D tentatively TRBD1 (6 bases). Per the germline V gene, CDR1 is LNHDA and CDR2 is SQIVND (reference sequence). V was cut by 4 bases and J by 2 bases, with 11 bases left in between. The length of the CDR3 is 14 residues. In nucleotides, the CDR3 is TGTGCCAGTAGTACTACCAGGGGAAACTATGGCTACACCTTC. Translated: CASSTTRGNYGYTF.

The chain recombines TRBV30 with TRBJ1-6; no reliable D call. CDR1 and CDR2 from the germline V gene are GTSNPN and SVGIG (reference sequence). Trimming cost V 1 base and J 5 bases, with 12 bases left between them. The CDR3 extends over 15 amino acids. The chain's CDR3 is CAWSARTGNNSPLHF. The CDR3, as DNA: TGTGCCTGGAGTGCGCGGACGGGGAATAATTCACCCCTCCACTTT.

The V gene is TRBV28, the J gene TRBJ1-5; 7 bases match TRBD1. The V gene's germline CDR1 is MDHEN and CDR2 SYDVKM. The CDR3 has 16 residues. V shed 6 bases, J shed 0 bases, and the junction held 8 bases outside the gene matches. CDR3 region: CASRPGTAYSNQPQHF. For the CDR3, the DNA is TGTGCCAGCAGACCCGGGACAGCCTATAGCAATCAGCCCCAGCATTTT.